This TCR beta chain originates from a study of shared T cell receptors in the human thymus. Generated by immunoSEQ multiplex PCR, the TCRdb table keeps only in-frame clones and is missing some. The table shows roughly 410,000 clones, with 85% to 95% occurring only once. V was clipped by 7 bases and J by 4 bases, with 11 bases between them. The CDR3 spans 13 residues. Germline lookup yields CDR1 MNHEY and CDR2 SVGAGI. This TCR came from a human donor. Input material: thymocytes. The V gene is TRBV6-5, the J gene TRBJ1-5; D unclear. The CDR3 spells CASTLGGNQPQHF. The DNA for the CDR3 is TGTGCCAGCACCCTAGGTGGGAATCAGCCCCAGCATTTT.